This T cell receptor beta chain was sequenced for a study of T cell repertoires in cytomegalovirus infection. Study-level information: CMV epitopes that were recently identified and HLA-C-restricted were used alongside well-studied HLA-B-restricted ones.

The V and J ends lost 5 bases and 1 base, in that order; junction bases with no gene match: 2. Looked up from germline, CDR1 is SGHVS and CDR2 is FQNEAQ. The CDR3 totals 14 residues. TCRdb analysed the reads with MiXCR anew, one entry per CDR3 protein. This sample yields around 710,000 distinct CDR3 sequences, of which 25% to 30% are seen a single time; 13% belongs to the top ten. Study conclusions and caveats: HLA-C-restricted CMV-specific TCR beta clonotypes were dominant in the ex vivo response.

This clonotype came up many times. Its antigen is unknown. The chain carries TRBV7-8 and TRBJ1-3; 7 bases fit TRBD1. The specimen comprised cultured CD8+ T cells from PBMCs, sampled from culture after CMV antigen stimulation. This receptor was identified in a human donor in good health (CMV status not recorded). Some clones in this sample may be carry-over from other donors' samples. The CDR3 DNA reads as TGTGCCAGCAGCCCGACAGGGTCTGGAAACACCATATATTTT. It is translated as CASSPTGSGNTIYF. Full variable domain (outside the CDR3, taken from reference TRBV7-8 and TRBJ1-3): GAGVSQSPRYKVAKRGQDVALRCDPISGHVSLFWYQQALGQGPEFLTYFQNEAQLDKSGLPSDRFFAERPEGSVSTLKIQRTQQEDSAVYLCASSPTGSGNTIYFGEGSWLTVV.